This TCR beta chain is drawn from a study of T-cell memory formation after mild COVID-19. This clonotype was picked up a small number of times. Its antigen remains unknown. In TCRdb, the 5' RACE reads were re-called with MiXCR into one record per CDR3 protein. The data contain 430,000 or so distinct CDR3 sequences, approximately 23% of them singletons. Overall study results and limits: While clones contracting from day 15 to 85 were balanced between CD4 and CD8, later expanders leaned CD4+. There were some responding clones in pre-infection memory, which suggested that cross-reactive memory had joined. Shrinking CD4+ clones resided mostly in CM and EM, and CD8+ ones in EMRA. The SARS-CoV-2 specificity of second-wave clones reaching peak at day 37 remained unverified.

The germline V gene has CDR1 KGHDR and CDR2 SFDVKD. The CDR3 has 15 amino acids. Trimming removed 3 bases from V and 3 bases from J; junction bases left unmatched: 4. The sequence came from an adult woman who had mild COVID-19 (a few samples of this study predate the infection). Cell type and time point are not known. The chain is built from TRBV24-1 and TRBJ2-3; 8 bases agree with TRBD1. Sequenced: PBMCs or a T cell subset sorted from them (not recorded which). The DNA of the CDR3 is TGTGCCACCAGTGATGACAGGGGCAGGACAGATACGCAGTATTTT. Protein sequence: CATSDDRGRTDTQYF.